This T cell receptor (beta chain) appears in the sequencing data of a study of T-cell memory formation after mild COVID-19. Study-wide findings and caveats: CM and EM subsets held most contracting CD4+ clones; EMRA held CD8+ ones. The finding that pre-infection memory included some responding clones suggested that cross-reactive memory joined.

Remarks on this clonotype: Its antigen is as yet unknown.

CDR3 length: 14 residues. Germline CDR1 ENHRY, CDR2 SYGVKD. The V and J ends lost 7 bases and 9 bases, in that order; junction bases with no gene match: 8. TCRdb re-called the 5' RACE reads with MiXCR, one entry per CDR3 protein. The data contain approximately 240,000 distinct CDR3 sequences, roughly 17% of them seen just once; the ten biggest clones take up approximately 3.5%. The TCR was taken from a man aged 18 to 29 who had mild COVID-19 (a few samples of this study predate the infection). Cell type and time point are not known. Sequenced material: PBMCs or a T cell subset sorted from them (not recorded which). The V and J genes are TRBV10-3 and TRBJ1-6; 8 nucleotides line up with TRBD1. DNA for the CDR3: TGTGCCATCAATAAGGACAGGGAACGTTCACCCCTCCACTTT. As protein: CAINKDRERSPLHF.